The 18 T cell receptor beta chains below all came from one sample that was sequenced in a study of CD8 T cells in Susac syndrome. After extraction with the RNeasy kit, about 0.5 to 1 ug of the RNA was reverse transcribed using random hexamers. TCRdb re-derived calls from the immunoSEQ multiplex PCR reads in MiXCR, one entry per CDR3 protein. This table holds over 150,000 distinct CDR3 sequences, 90% to 95% found once. Sequenced sample: CD4+ T cells from PBMCs. The receptor source for this set is a human donor with multiple sclerosis.

This chain uses TRBV4-2 with TRBJ1-1, with D hard to call. Germline V gene lookup returns CDR1 LGHNA and CDR2 YNFKEQ. Trimming left V 3 bases short and J 7 bases short, with 9 bases between. CDR3 size: 12 residues. The CDR3 here is CASSHTRDEAFF. CDR3 nucleotide sequence: TGTGCCAGCAGCCATACCAGAGATGAAGCTTTCTTT.

This clonotype has a single count. The chain uses TRBV27 and TRBJ1-3, with D hard to call. The V gene's germline CDR1 is MNHEY and CDR2 SMNVEV (reference sequence). V shed 0 bases and J shed 1 base, with 7 bases lying between them. The CDR3 length is 15 residues. In nucleotides, the CDR3 is TGTGCCAGCAGTTTATCGGGCGGGTCTGGAAACACCATATATTTT. Amino acid sequence: CASSLSGGSGNTIYF.

The rearrangement uses TRBV3-1 and TRBJ2-3; D assignment may be TRBD1 or TRBD2 (7 bases each). The germline gives CDR1 LGHDT, CDR2 YNNKEL (reference sequence). There are 15 residues in the CDR3. The V end was cut by 4 bases, the J end by 4 bases, with 15 bases between. CDR3 residues: CASSLAGGAADTQYF. DNA for the CDR3: TGTGCCAGCAGCCTCGCAGGGGGGGCCGCAGATACGCAGTATTTT.

This clonotype has just one count. This rearrangement joins TRBV12-3 or TRBV12-4 to TRBJ2-1, with no clear D. Trimming shortened V by 6 bases and J by 10 bases, and 10 bases separated the two germline ends. The CDR3 extends over 11 amino acids. In DNA form, the CDR3 reads TGTGCCAGCAGCCGCGACACCGAGCAGTTCTTC. Translation: CASSRDTEQFF.

This rearrangement joins TRBV30 to TRBJ2-1; D is undetermined. Deletions cut 6 bases from V and 5 bases from J, with 17 bases between. CDR1 is GTSNPN, CDR2 SVGIG, per germline (reference sequence). The CDR3 consists of 14 residues. CDR3 amino acids: CACPRTTVNNEQFF. The CDR3 DNA reads as TGTGCCTGTCCTCGTACGACGGTGAACAATGAGCAGTTCTTC.

The chain carries TRBV9 and TRBJ2-5; TRBD1 agrees at 10 bases. The CDR3 extends over 14 amino acids. Trimming at V came to 3 bases and at J to 5 bases, leaving 4 bases not matched to a gene. Germline CDR1 reads SGDLS; CDR2 reads YYNGEE. As DNA, the CDR3 is TGTGCCAGCAGCGCGCAGGGACAGGGGGAGACCCAGTACTTC. This translates into CASSAQGQGETQYF.

The chain uses TRBV7-2 and TRBJ2-7, with 10 bases lining up with TRBD2. Trimming cost V 5 bases and J 7 bases; bases outside gene matches: 8. Germline CDR1 and CDR2: SGHTA and FQGNSA. This CDR3 is built from 14 residues. The CDR3 is CASSTGLAVGEQYF. The CDR3 bases are TGTGCCAGCAGCACCGGACTAGCGGTTGGGGAGCAGTACTTC.

The chain links TRBV3-1 to TRBJ2-7; tentatively, D is TRBD1 or TRBD2 (5 bases each). The CDR3 is 14 residues long. The V and J ends lost 6 bases and 2 bases respectively, with 14 bases between them. Germline V gene data show CDR1 as LGHDT and CDR2 as YNNKEL (reference sequence). CDR3: CASSRGAKAYEQYF. The CDR3 bases are TGTGCCAGCAGTCGAGGGGCGAAGGCCTACGAGCAGTACTTC.

The chain is built from TRBV29-1 and TRBJ1-2, with D perhaps TRBD1 (5 bases). Trimming cost V 0 bases and J 2 bases, with 10 bases left between them. Looked up from germline, CDR1 is SQVTM and CDR2 is ANQGSEA. This CDR3 is 14 amino acids long. CDR3 loop: CSVEDIGHNYGYTF. CDR3 in DNA: TGCAGCGTTGAAGATATAGGACACAACTATGGCTACACCTTC.

The rearrangement links TRBV14 to TRBJ2-7, with D unresolved. The CDR3 runs to 12 residues. Trimming removed 1 base at V and 11 bases at J, with 12 bases between. Germline V gives CDR1 SGHDN, CDR2 FVKESK. The DNA for the CDR3 is TGTGCCAGCAGCCAAGGGCCGTATTTAGAGTACTTC. This codes for CASSQGPYLEYF. The complete variable domain, with remaining parts taken from reference TRBV14 and TRBJ2-7, reads EAGVTQFPSHSVIEKGQTVTLRCDPISGHDNLYWYRRVMGKEIKFLLHFVKESKQDESGMPNNRFLAERTGGTYSTLKVQPAELEDSGVYFCASSQGPYLEYFGPGTRLTVT.

This chain joins TRBV25-1 and TRBJ2-7; D assignment may be TRBD1 or TRBD2 (5 bases each). The length of the CDR3 is 12 residues. Germline V gene data show CDR1 as MGHDK and CDR2 as SYGVNS. V dropped 8 bases and J dropped 0 bases, with 8 bases sitting between them. CDR3 nucleotide sequence: TGTGCCAGCCGAGGGGACTCCTACGAGCAGTACTTC. This encodes CASRGDSYEQYF.

J is TRBJ1-1 and V is TRBV3-1, with D unresolved. The germline CDR1 and CDR2 sequences are LGHDT and YNNKEL (reference sequence). V was clipped by 7 bases and J by 1 base, with 10 bases between them. The CDR3 consists of 13 residues. CDR3 bases: TGTGCCAGCAAGAAAACAGCGAACACTGAAGCTTTCTTT. This translates into CASKKTANTEAFF. The full variable domain, in which reference TRBV3-1 and TRBJ1-1 provide the parts outside the CDR3, is DTAVSQTPKYLVTQMGNDKSIKCEQNLGHDTMYWYKQDSKKFLKIMFSYNNKELIINETVPNRFSPKSPDKAHLNLHINSLELGDSAVYFCASKKTANTEAFFGQGTRLTVV.

This rearrangement joins TRBV9 to TRBJ2-7; 14 bases fit TRBD2. Germline V gene lookup returns CDR1 SGDLS and CDR2 YYNGEE. The J segment lost 4 bases and the V segment lost 3 bases, leaving 6 bases of the junction unmatched. This CDR3 is 16 amino acids long. This CDR3 is CASSAGLAGGFYEQYF. The CDR3 nucleotides are TGTGCCAGCAGCGCAGGACTAGCGGGAGGCTTTTACGAGCAGTACTTC.

J is TRBJ2-7 and V is TRBV25-1; 8 bases map to TRBD1. The germline V gene has CDR1 MGHDK and CDR2 SYGVNS. The V and J ends lost 6 bases and 2 bases, in that order; junction bases with no gene match: 6. The CDR3 has 14 amino acids. The CDR3 loop reads CASRGQVPTYEQYF. CDR3 bases: TGTGCCAGCAGGGGACAGGTTCCCACCTACGAGCAGTACTTC.

The chain recombines TRBV3-1 with TRBJ2-7; the D call may be TRBD1 or TRBD2 (5 bases each). Looked up from germline, CDR1 is LGHDT and CDR2 is YNNKEL (reference sequence). This CDR3 is built from 16 residues. Trimming took off 0 bases at V and 9 bases at J, with 21 bases between the two ends. Written as DNA, the CDR3 is TGTGCCAGCAGCCAAGATCTGGCAGGGACCCTACGAGTGCAGTACTTC. Translated, it gives CASSQDLAGTLRVQYF.

The chain has TRBV25-1 and TRBJ1-2; D ambiguous. Germline loops: CDR1 MGHDK, CDR2 SYGVNS. This CDR3 comprises 14 residues. The V end lost 0 bases, the J end lost 3 bases, and 8 bases lay between the germline ends. Written as DNA, the CDR3 is TGTGCCAGCAGTGAATACGGGATTGACTATGGCTACACCTTC. This encodes CASSEYGIDYGYTF.

The V and J genes are TRBV19 and TRBJ1-5; 7 positions match TRBD1. The ends lost 9 bases at V and 5 bases at J; junction bases unmatched: 7. The CDR3 spans 13 residues. Germline loops: CDR1 LNHDA, CDR2 SQIVND (reference sequence). CDR3 sequence reads: CASCGQDDQPQHF. DNA for the CDR3: TGTGCCAGCTGCGGACAGGACGATCAGCCCCAGCATTTT.

The J gene is TRBJ2-4, the V gene TRBV20-1; D remains ambiguous. V lost 0 bases and J lost 3, with 12 bases in between. CDR3 size: 15 residues. Germline loops: CDR1 DFQATT, CDR2 SNEGSKA (reference sequence). CDR3 DNA: TGCAGTGCTAGAGACCGAGGATGGGTCAAAAACATTCAGTACTTC. Residues: CSARDRGWVKNIQYF.